Below are 27 T cell receptor beta chains sequenced from a single sample in a study of blood T cell repertoires in COVID-19. Sequenced by immunoSEQ multiplex PCR; TCRdb stores in-frame clones only, minus some. The data hold about 210,000 clones, with approximately 88% observed a single time. Source material: PBMCs or T cells enriched from blood (not recorded which). These receptors originate from a woman aged 18-29 years who had recovered from COVID-19.

The J gene is TRBJ2-2, the V gene TRBV21-1; TRBD2, as called in the table, went unchecked against the DNA. TRBV21-1 corresponds to a pseudogene. This CDR3 contains 15 residues. CDR3: CASFRNGPGPGELFF. CDR3 bases: TGTGCCAGCTTCCGGAATGGTCCGGGTCCCGGGGAGCTGTTTTTT.

The CDR3, as DNA: TGTGCCAGCAGCAAGCTACTAGGGAGCTCCTACAATGAGCAGTTCTTC. Translation gives CASSKLLGSSYNEQFF. The chain is built from TRBV7-9 and TRBJ2-1; possible D gene TRBD2, 5 bases. With 5 bases removed from V and 0 bases from J, the gap between germline ends came to 14 bases. The CDR3 totals 16 residues. Germline V gene lookup returns CDR1 SEHNR and CDR2 FQNEAQ (reference sequence). Filled out from reference TRBV7-9 and TRBJ2-1, the complete variable domain reads DTGVSQNPRHKITKRGQNVTFRCDPISEHNRLYWYRQTLGQGPEFLTYFQNEAQLEKSRLLSDRFSAERPKGSFSTLEIQRTEQGDSAMYLCASSKLLGSSYNEQFFGPGTRLTVL.

This chain connects TRBV5-1 to TRBJ2-3, with 7 bases fitting TRBD1. This CDR3 is built from 15 residues. V trimming: 0 bases; J trimming: 3 bases; junction bases outside the gene matches: 4. CDR1 is SGHRS, CDR2 YFSETQ, per germline. CDR3 residues: CASSLGDSRTDTQYF. Here the CDR3 DNA reads TGCGCCAGCAGCTTGGGGGACAGCAGGACAGATACGCAGTATTTT.

V is TRBV6-1 and J is TRBJ2-5; 7 bases are a match to TRBD2. Germline CDR1 and CDR2: MNHNS and SASEGT. With 0 bases clipped from V and 4 bases from J, the junction kept 11 bases outside the gene matches. The CDR3 has 17 amino acids. The CDR3 spells CASSEALPGGRRETQYF. CDR3 in DNA: TGTGCCAGCAGTGAAGCGCTTCCGGGGGGTCGTCGAGAGACCCAGTACTTC.

The CDR3: CASSTYDPQGWMAFF. The CDR3 DNA reads TGTGCCAGCAGTACCTATGATCCTCAGGGGTGGATGGCTTTCTTT. V is TRBV27 and J is TRBJ1-1, with D maybe TRBD1 (6 bases). Trimming stripped 5 bases from V and 11 bases from J, with 24 bases between. The CDR3 consists of 15 residues. Germline lookup yields CDR1 MNHEY and CDR2 SMNVEV (reference sequence).

The genes are TRBV6-4 and TRBJ2-3, with TRBD1 matching over 11 bases. Germline CDR1 is MRHNA and CDR2 is SNTAGT. CDR3 size: 18 residues. J was trimmed by 6 bases and V by 6 bases; bases with no gene match: 17. The CDR3 bases are TGTGCCAGCAGCCTCCCGGTGGACAGGGGGCGGATTTTGGATACGCAGTATTTT. Translation gives CASSLPVDRGRILDTQYF.

The chain is built from TRBV6-5 and TRBJ1-1, with 8 nucleotides matching TRBD1. This CDR3 comprises 13 residues. The germline V gene has CDR1 MNHEY and CDR2 SVGAGI. V dropped 6 bases and J dropped 4; count of bases not matched to a gene: 4. The CDR3 DNA reads as TGTGCCAGCAGCTGGACAGGGACCACTGAAGCTTTCTTT. Amino acid sequence: CASSWTGTTEAFF.

This clone was seen a few times. The chain has TRBV5-1 and TRBJ2-1, with 11 bases lining up with TRBD2. Germline V gives CDR1 SGHRS, CDR2 YFSETQ. After removal of 1 base from V and 8 bases from J, the junction contained 8 bases not matched to a gene. The CDR3 is made up of 16 amino acids. CDR3 sequence (DNA): TGCGCCAGCAGCTTGCGGTCTAGCGGGGGGAGGGATGAGCAGTTCTTC. Protein: CASSLRSSGGRDEQFF.

The chain combines TRBV7-6 with TRBJ2-7; D is unclear. V dropped 4 bases and J dropped 3 bases, with 4 bases sitting between them. Germline CDR1 reads SGHVS; CDR2 reads FNYEAQ. This CDR3 contains 11 residues. CDR3 in DNA: TGTGCCAGCAGCTCCAACTACGAGCAGTACTTC. Its protein product is CASSSNYEQYF.

This chain links TRBV3-1 (or the pseudogene TRBV3-2) with TRBJ2-6; D uncertain. The CDR3 covers 16 residues. Germline V gives CDR1 LGHDT, CDR2 YNNKEL (reference sequence). V lost 2 bases and J 0 bases, leaving 8 bases between the germline ends. CDR3 sequence reads: CASSQPRSSGANVLTF. In nucleotides, the CDR3 is TGTGCCAGCAGCCAACCCCGGAGCTCTGGGGCCAACGTCCTGACTTTC.

The chain is built from TRBV19 and TRBJ1-1; D gene uncertain. Trimming left V 9 bases short and J 0 bases short, with 8 bases between. This CDR3 contains 12 residues. CDR1 LNHDA and CDR2 SQIVND come from the germline V gene (reference sequence). This CDR3 is CASRHVNTEAFF. Written as DNA, the CDR3 is TGTGCCAGCCGACACGTGAACACTGAAGCTTTCTTT. Full variable domain (remainder filled in from reference TRBV19 and TRBJ1-1): DGGITQSPKYLFRKEGQNVTLSCEQNLNHDAMYWYRQDPGQGLRLIYYSQIVNDFQKGDIAEGYSVSREKKESFPLTVTSAQKNPTAFYLCASRHVNTEAFFGQGTRLTVV.

This rearrangement joins TRBV4-1 to TRBJ1-6, with 8 bases matching TRBD1. This CDR3 contains 18 residues. After removal of 2 bases from V and 0 bases from J, the junction contained 6 bases not matched to a gene. CDR1 is MGHRA, CDR2 YSYEKL, per germline. DNA for the CDR3: TGCGCCAGCAGCCAATTAAGGACAGGGCGCTCCTATAATTCACCCCTCCACTTT. Protein sequence: CASSQLRTGRSYNSPLHF.

The CDR3 loop is CASRQTGVSLNSPLHF. The CDR3 nucleotides are TGTGCCAGCAGACAAACAGGGGTATCTTTGAATTCACCCCTCCACTTT. The chain employs TRBV28 and TRBJ1-6, with TRBD1 matching 7 bases. The CDR3 consists of 16 residues. Trimming removed 6 bases from V and 7 bases from J; junction bases left unmatched: 12. The germline V gene encodes CDR1 MDHEN and CDR2 SYDVKM.

The rearrangement links TRBV9 to TRBJ2-5; 8 positions agree with TRBD1. The CDR3 is made up of 14 amino acids. Germline loops: CDR1 SGDLS, CDR2 YYNGEE. V trimming: 0 bases; J trimming: 2 bases; junction bases outside the gene matches: 0. Here the CDR3 DNA reads TGTGCCAGCAGCGTAGGGGACAGGCAAGAGACCCAGTACTTC. Its protein product is CASSVGDRQETQYF. The complete variable domain, with remaining parts taken from reference TRBV9 and TRBJ2-5, reads DSGVTQTPKHLITATGQRVTLRCSPRSGDLSVYWYQQSLDQGLQFLIQYYNGEERAKGNILERFSAQQFPDLHSELNLSSLELGDSALYFCASSVGDRQETQYFGPGTRLLVL.

This chain uses TRBV5-4 with TRBJ1-3; D remains unclear. V dropped 3 bases and J dropped 3 bases, with 13 bases sitting between them. In germline, CDR1 is SGHNT, CDR2 YYREEE (reference sequence). This CDR3 comprises 15 residues. The DNA of the CDR3 is TGTGCCAGCAGCTCCGACGAGGATCGTGGAAACACCATATATTTT. Translation gives CASSSDEDRGNTIYF.

This chain connects TRBV5-1 to TRBJ2-5; TRBD1 aligns across 9 bases. Per the germline V gene, CDR1 is SGHRS and CDR2 is YFSETQ. The V and J ends lost 1 base and 5 bases, in that order; junction bases with no gene match: 9. CDR3 length equals 16 residues. The CDR3 region has the DNA TGCGCCAGCAGCTTGAACCCGACAGGGGGGTTGGAGACCCAGTACTTC. It codes for CASSLNPTGGLETQYF.

The V and J genes are TRBV5-1 and TRBJ2-7; 8 positions match TRBD1. CDR3 length equals 13 residues. Trimming at V came to 8 bases and at J to 0 bases, leaving 4 bases not matched to a gene. Per germline, CDR1 SGHRS and CDR2 YFSETQ. In DNA, the CDR3 is TGCGCCAGTGGGACAGGATACTCCTACGAGCAGTACTTC. Translating gives CASGTGYSYEQYF.

The DNA of the CDR3 is TGTGCCAGCAGTGAGGACCAGGGCTATGGCTACACCTTC. It translates to CASSEDQGYGYTF. The V call is TRBV6-1, the J call TRBJ1-2, with a weak D call TRBD1 (5 bases). The CDR3 covers 13 residues. V lost 3 bases to trimming and J lost 4 bases, with 9 bases between them. Germline values: CDR1 MNHNS, CDR2 SASEGT.

The chain carries TRBV5-4 and TRBJ1-4; tentatively, D is TRBD1 (5 bases). CDR1 is SGHNT, CDR2 YYREEE, per germline (reference sequence). V was cut by 3 bases and J by 1 base, with 19 bases left in between. This CDR3 has 18 amino acids. Here the CDR3 reads CASSYKTASRETNEKLFF. CDR3 sequence (DNA): TGTGCCAGCAGCTATAAAACGGCATCCAGGGAAACTAATGAAAAACTGTTTTTT.

The CDR3, as DNA: TGTGCCAGCAGACAAAACACAGGGGGTGGAAACACCATATATTTT. It specifies CASRQNTGGGNTIYF. The chain employs TRBV11-2 and TRBJ1-3, with 8 bases aligning to TRBD1. The CDR3 spans 15 residues. Trimming removed 6 bases from V and 3 bases from J; junction bases left unmatched: 7. CDR1 is SGHAT, CDR2 FQNNGV, per germline. Together with reference TRBV11-2 and TRBJ1-3, the CDR3 gives the full variable domain: EAGVAQSPRYKIIEKRQSVAFWCNPISGHATLYWYQQILGQGPKLLIQFQNNGVVDDSQLPKDRFSAERLKGVDSTLKIQPAKLEDSAVYLCASRQNTGGGNTIYFGEGSWLTVV.

V gene TRBV30 combines with J gene TRBJ1-2; possible D gene TRBD1, 6 bases. This CDR3 contains 15 residues. Germline CDR1 and CDR2: GTSNPN and SVGIG (reference sequence). The V gene lost 2 bases and the J gene lost 6 bases, with 19 bases spanning the gap. CDR3 loop: CAWSYAGVKEDGYTF. The CDR3 DNA is TGTGCCTGGAGTTATGCAGGGGTGAAAGAGGATGGCTACACCTTC. Looking up the rest from reference TRBV30 and TRBJ1-2 gives the full variable domain: SQTIHQWPATLVQPVGSPLSLECTVEGTSNPNLYWYRQAAGRGLQLLFYSVGIGQISSEVPQNLSASRPQDRQFILSSKKLLLSDSGFYLCAWSYAGVKEDGYTFGSGTRLTVV.

V gene TRBV27 combines with J gene TRBJ2-6, with a possible D match to TRBD1 (6 bases). Trimming removed 7 bases at V and 4 bases at J, with 8 bases between. CDR1 and CDR2 from the germline V gene are MNHEY and SMNVEV (reference sequence). This CDR3 spans 13 amino acids. CDR3 DNA: TGTGCCAGCACAGGGGCCGGGGCCAACGTCCTGACTTTC. Residues: CASTGAGANVLTF. The full variable domain, in which reference TRBV27 and TRBJ2-6 provide the parts outside the CDR3, is EAQVTQNPRYLITVTGKKLTVTCSQNMNHEYMSWYRQDPGLGLRQIYYSMNVEVTDKGDVPEGYKVSRKEKRNFPLILESPSPNQTSLYFCASTGAGANVLTFGAGSRLTVL.

This clone was seen a single time. The V gene is TRBV5-6, the J gene TRBJ2-7, with 8 positions matching TRBD1. Trimming took 4 bases from V and 6 from J; bases not matched to a gene: 9. In germline, CDR1 is SGHDT, CDR2 YYEEEE. The CDR3 contains 14 residues. The CDR3 loop reads CASSAGRGLGEQYF. Here the CDR3 DNA reads TGTGCCAGCAGCGCGGGCAGGGGGCTTGGCGAGCAGTACTTC.

CDR3 sequence reads: CATSGFSWDRGLSSSYNEQFF. In DNA, the CDR3 is TGTGCCACCAGTGGCTTCTCTTGGGACAGGGGTCTCTCCAGCTCCTACAATGAGCAGTTCTTC. The rearrangement joins TRBV24-1 to TRBJ2-1; 10 bases align to TRBD1. The germline V gene has CDR1 KGHDR and CDR2 SFDVKD. The CDR3 spans 21 residues. The V gene end was trimmed by 5 bases and the J gene end by 0 bases; junction bases not matched to a gene: 18.

J is TRBJ1-1 and V is TRBV19; TRBD1 aligns across 7 bases. The CDR3 totals 16 residues. Trimming cost V 4 bases and J 5 bases; bases outside gene matches: 13. Per the germline V gene, CDR1 is LNHDA and CDR2 is SQIVND (reference sequence). CDR3 in amino acids: CASSKRQGTGATEAFF. The CDR3 DNA follows: TGTGCCAGTAGTAAGCGCCAAGGCACAGGGGCAACTGAAGCTTTCTTT.

The chain links TRBV29-1 to TRBJ1-2; no definite D call. Germline V gene lookup returns CDR1 SQVTM and CDR2 ANQGSEA. V was pared by 3 bases and J by 1 base, with 15 bases between. The CDR3 contains 15 residues. The CDR3, as DNA: TGCAGCGTTGAGGATGTCGGGGAAGATAACTATGGCTACACCTTC. Protein sequence: CSVEDVGEDNYGYTF.

V is TRBV11-2 and J is TRBJ2-5; the D gene is possibly TRBD1 (5 bases). The ends were cut back, 3 bases at V and 5 bases at J, with 13 bases in the middle. This CDR3 spans 14 amino acids. From germline, CDR1 is SGHAT and CDR2 FQNNGV. CDR3 loop: CASSFAGPAETQYF. The DNA for the CDR3 is TGTGCCAGCAGCTTCGCAGGGCCGGCGGAGACCCAGTACTTC.